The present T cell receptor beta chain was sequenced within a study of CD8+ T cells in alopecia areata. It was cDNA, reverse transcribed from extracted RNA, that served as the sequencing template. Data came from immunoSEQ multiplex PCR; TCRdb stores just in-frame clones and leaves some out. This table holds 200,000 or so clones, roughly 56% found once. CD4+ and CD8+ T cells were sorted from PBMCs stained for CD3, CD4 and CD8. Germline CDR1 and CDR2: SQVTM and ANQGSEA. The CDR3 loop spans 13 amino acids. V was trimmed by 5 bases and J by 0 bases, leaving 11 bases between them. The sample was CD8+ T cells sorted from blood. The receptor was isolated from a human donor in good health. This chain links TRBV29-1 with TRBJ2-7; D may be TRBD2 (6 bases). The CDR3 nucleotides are TGCAGCGTTTCTGCGACTAGCTCCTACGAGCAGTACTTC. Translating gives CSVSATSSYEQYF.